Below, 27 T cell receptor beta chains from the same sample are listed, as sequenced in a study of blood T cell repertoires in COVID-19. TCRdb keeps only in-frame clones here, not all; method: immunoSEQ multiplex PCR. The sample lists 190,000 or so clones; 80% to 90% were seen once. The material sequenced was peripheral blood. The origin of the receptors is a woman aged 18 to 35 who had recovered from COVID-19.

The chain recombines TRBV7-9 with TRBJ2-3, with 9 bases matching TRBD2. This CDR3 spans 16 amino acids. V was pared by 5 bases and J by 2 bases, with 8 bases of the junction left unmatched. Looked up from germline, CDR1 is SEHNR and CDR2 is FQNEAQ (reference sequence). CDR3: CASSPNLAGTTDTQYF. CDR3 DNA: TGTGCCAGCAGCCCCAACCTAGCGGGGACCACAGATACGCAGTATTTT.

This rearrangement joins TRBV18 to TRBJ2-3; D uncertain. The V end lost 3 bases, the J end lost 6 bases, and 10 bases lay between the germline ends. The germline V gene has CDR1 KGHSH and CDR2 LQKENI. The CDR3 sequence is 13 residues long. The CDR3 coding sequence is TGTGCCAGCTCACCTAACCGCCGGGATACGCAGTATTTT. Its translation is CASSPNRRDTQYF.

The chain recombines TRBV19 with TRBJ1-2, with D uncertain. CDR1 is LNHDA, CDR2 SQIVND, per germline (reference sequence). This CDR3 has 13 amino acids. Trimming removed 3 bases at V and 1 base at J, with 6 bases between. CDR3 sequence (DNA): TGTGCCAGTAGTATCGGTCTTAACTATGGCTACACCTTC. It encodes CASSIGLNYGYTF.

The J gene is TRBJ2-3, the V gene TRBV19; tentative D call: TRBD1 (6 bases). This CDR3 comprises 18 residues. CDR1 is LNHDA and CDR2 is SQIVND in the germline V gene (reference sequence). V gave up 8 bases and J gave up 0 bases, with 24 bases separating them. For the CDR3, the DNA is TGTGCCAGTGGGGAGAGGACAGCCAAAGACTCTAGCACAGATACGCAGTATTTT. Residues: CASGERTAKDSSTDTQYF.

This chain connects TRBV3-1 (or the pseudogene TRBV3-2) to TRBJ2-2; 7 bases are a match to TRBD1. V was pared by 4 bases and J by 5 bases, with 7 bases of the junction left unmatched. The V gene's germline CDR1 is LGHDT and CDR2 YNNKEL (reference sequence). The CDR3 contains 15 residues. CDR3 residues: CASSPRDRRTGELFF. In nucleotides, the CDR3 is TGTGCCAGCAGCCCCCGGGACAGAAGAACCGGGGAGCTGTTTTTT.

The chain has TRBV29-1 and TRBJ2-6, with D unclear. V was trimmed by 4 bases and J by 2 bases, leaving 3 bases between them. The length of the CDR3 is 12 residues. Germline V lookup: CDR1 SQVTM, CDR2 ANQGSEA. CDR3 sequence (DNA): TGCAGCGTTGGAGCTGGGGCCAACGTCCTGACTTTC. Translating it yields CSVGAGANVLTF.

The chain joins TRBV7-2 to TRBJ2-3; possible D gene TRBD2, 5 bases. V was trimmed by 3 bases and J by 4 bases, leaving 11 bases between them. The germline gives CDR1 SGHTA, CDR2 FQGNSA. CDR3 length: 14 amino acids. CDR3: CASSLHRAADTQYF. The DNA for the CDR3 is TGTGCCAGCAGCTTGCATAGAGCGGCAGATACGCAGTATTTT.

This clone is a singleton in its sample. The chain links TRBV11-2 to TRBJ2-1, with D possibly being TRBD2 (5 bases). Trimming took 1 base from V and 5 from J, leaving 12 bases between them. This CDR3 is 15 amino acids long. Germline CDR1 reads SGHAT; CDR2 reads FQNNGV. The CDR3 nucleotides read TGTGCCAGCAGCTTAGCGCTTACGGGGAACAATGAGCAGTTCTTC. It encodes CASSLALTGNNEQFF.

This chain uses TRBV11-1 with TRBJ1-1; D is uncertain. The germline V gene encodes CDR1 SGHAT and CDR2 FQDESV (reference sequence). The CDR3 covers 14 residues. V lost 1 base and J lost 0, with 6 bases in between. The CDR3 coding sequence is TGTGCCAGCAGCTTAGACGGAGTGAACACTGAAGCTTTCTTT. Amino acids: CASSLDGVNTEAFF.

The rearrangement uses TRBV6-2 or TRBV6-3 and TRBJ2-7, with 8 nucleotides matching TRBD1. Per germline, CDR1 MNHEY and CDR2 SVGEGT. This CDR3 comprises 15 residues. V trimming: 2 bases; J trimming: 3 bases; junction bases outside the gene matches: 6. As DNA, the CDR3 is TGTGCCAGCAGTTACCCACAGACAGGGGTCTACGAGCAGTACGTC. Its translation is CASSYPQTGVYEQYV.

This chain joins TRBV5-4 and TRBJ1-5; possible D gene TRBD1, 5 bases. This CDR3 has 15 residues. The V gene's germline CDR1 is SGHNT and CDR2 YYREEE (reference sequence). With 0 bases removed from V and 2 bases from J, the gap between germline ends came to 9 bases. DNA for the CDR3: TGTGCCAGCAGCTTGGACCCCAGGGGCAATCAGCCCCAGCATTTT. This gives the protein CASSLDPRGNQPQHF.

DNA for the CDR3: TGTGCCACCTCCCTGGGGACTTTGAACACTGAAGCTTTCTTT. Residues: CATSLGTLNTEAFF. J is TRBJ1-1 and V is TRBV15; maybe TRBD1 (5 bases). The V gene's germline CDR1 is LNHNV and CDR2 YYDKDF (reference sequence). The CDR3 contains 14 residues. V gave up 8 bases and J gave up 0 bases, with 13 bases separating them.

This chain uses TRBV5-3 with TRBJ1-2, with a weak D call TRBD1 (5 bases). TRBV5-3 is an ORF; its function is uncertain. V shed 4 bases and J shed 4 bases, with 26 bases lying between them. The CDR3 runs 18 residues. CDR3 coding DNA: TGTGCCAGAAGCCCTTGGTTTCTCACCGGCCCGGGGGGCTATGGCTACACCTTC. It yields the protein CARSPWFLTGPGGYGYTF.

The chain recombines TRBV5-1 with TRBJ1-2; D gene uncertain. The CDR3 runs to 13 residues. Germline CDR1 is SGHRS and CDR2 is YFSETQ. Trimming shortened V by 3 bases and J by 3 bases, and 9 bases separated the two germline ends. CDR3 loop: CASSYDGDYGYTF. Written as DNA, the CDR3 is TGCGCCAGCAGCTACGACGGGGACTATGGCTACACCTTC. Full variable domain (outside the CDR3, taken from reference TRBV5-1 and TRBJ1-2): KAGVTQTPRYLIKTRGQQVTLSCSPISGHRSVSWYQQTPGQGLQFLFEYFSETQRNKGNFPGRFSGRQFSNSRSEMNVSTLELGDSALYLCASSYDGDYGYTFGSGTRLTVV.

The chain has TRBV11-2 and TRBJ2-5; D gene unclear. The length of the CDR3 is 13 residues. With 5 bases removed from V and 0 bases from J, the gap between germline ends came to 7 bases. CDR1 and CDR2 from the germline V gene are SGHAT and FQNNGV. CDR3 region: CASSLLYQETQYF. The CDR3, as DNA: TGTGCCAGCAGCCTCCTGTACCAAGAGACCCAGTACTTC.

The chain uses TRBV10-3 and TRBJ1-1; D is undetermined. The germline V gene has CDR1 ENHRY and CDR2 SYGVKD. This CDR3 spans 15 amino acids. Trimming cost V 4 bases and J 1 base, with 13 bases left between them. The CDR3 spells CAISAPTGSNTEAFF. The CDR3, as DNA: TGTGCCATCAGTGCCCCCACGGGGTCGAACACTGAAGCTTTCTTT.

The chain employs TRBV19 and TRBJ2-6; possible D gene TRBD2, 7 bases. V was shortened by 7 bases and J by 4 bases, with 20 bases between the two germline ends. The CDR3 runs to 17 residues. Per the germline V gene, CDR1 is LNHDA and CDR2 is SQIVND (reference sequence). The CDR3, as DNA: TGTGCCAGTACCCTGACGGGGGGCGCGGGAGGGGCCAACGTCCTGACTTTC. Its translation is CASTLTGGAGGANVLTF.

The chain couples TRBV28 to TRBJ2-2; perhaps TRBD1 as D (6 bases). The V gene lost 3 bases and the J gene lost 7 bases, with 15 bases spanning the gap. Germline CDR1 and CDR2: MDHEN and SYDVKM. CDR3 length: 15 residues. CDR3 loop: CASSFVQGIGGELFF. In nucleotides, the CDR3 is TGTGCCAGCAGTTTCGTTCAGGGGATAGGCGGGGAGCTGTTTTTT.

V usage is TRBV11-2 and J usage is TRBJ2-1; TRBD2 agrees at 7 bases. V shed 5 bases and J 0 bases; nucleotides not matched to a gene: 7. CDR3 length equals 16 residues. CDR1 is SGHAT and CDR2 is FQNNGV in the germline V gene. The CDR3 reads CASSEGGISSYNEQFF. CDR3 coding DNA: TGTGCCAGCAGCGAGGGAGGGATAAGCTCCTACAATGAGCAGTTCTTC.

V is TRBV10-3 and J is TRBJ2-1, with 10 nucleotides matching TRBD2. V trimming: 4 bases; J trimming: 5 bases; junction bases outside the gene matches: 17. The CDR3 extends over 19 amino acids. Per the germline V gene, CDR1 is ENHRY and CDR2 is SYGVKD. This CDR3 is CAISGDSGGTPNPNNEQFF. The DNA of the CDR3 is TGTGCCATCAGTGGGGATAGCGGGGGGACACCGAATCCGAACAATGAGCAGTTCTTC.

The rearrangement joins TRBV11-2 to TRBJ2-2; 14 bases align to TRBD2. CDR1 is SGHAT and CDR2 is FQNNGV in the germline V gene. The CDR3 is 18 residues long. With V trimmed by 5 bases and J by 5 bases, 10 bases remained unmatched. CDR3 sequence reads: CASSTYAGTSGSTGELFF. The CDR3 DNA follows: TGTGCCAGCAGCACCTATGCTGGGACTAGCGGGAGTACCGGGGAGCTGTTTTTT.

This clone was seen once. The genes are TRBV7-3 and TRBJ2-7, with 12 bases matching TRBD1. With 1 base clipped from V and 3 bases from J, the junction kept 22 bases outside the gene matches. The CDR3 contains 22 residues. CDR1 and CDR2 from the germline V gene are SGHTA and FQGTGA. This CDR3 reads CASSLKGQGAHPQFLTNYEQYF. The DNA of the CDR3 is TGTGCCAGCAGCTTAAAGGGACAGGGGGCGCACCCCCAGTTCTTGACCAACTACGAGCAGTACTTC.

The chain carries TRBV19 and TRBJ1-5; TRBD1 matches at 8 bases. Germline CDR1 is LNHDA and CDR2 is SQIVND (reference sequence). The V and J ends lost 7 bases and 7 bases, in that order; junction bases with no gene match: 15. The CDR3 spans 16 residues. CDR3 in DNA: TGTGCCAGTATGGAATCAGGGGGCCGGTTTACCCAGCCCCAGCATTTT. This encodes CASMESGGRFTQPQHF.

The rearrangement uses TRBV24-1 and TRBJ2-5; 9 nucleotides align to TRBD2. Germline V gene lookup returns CDR1 KGHDR and CDR2 SFDVKD. This CDR3 contains 16 residues. The V gene end was trimmed by 0 bases and the J gene end by 5 bases; junction bases not matched to a gene: 6. The CDR3, as DNA: TGTGCCACCAGTGATTTGAACACCGCGGGGGGGGAGACCCAGTACTTC. Translating it yields CATSDLNTAGGETQYF.

This rearrangement joins TRBV5-6 to TRBJ2-1, with TRBD2 matching 11 bases. J lost 8 bases, V lost 3 bases, and 7 bases had no gene match. The germline V gene has CDR1 SGHDT and CDR2 YYEEEE. The CDR3 has 15 residues. The CDR3 bases are TGTGCCAGCAGCTATAGCGGGAGGGCCCGTCATGAGCAGTTCTTC. Translating it yields CASSYSGRARHEQFF.

The chain couples TRBV6-5 to TRBJ2-1; the match to TRBD2 covers 8 bases. Germline loops: CDR1 MNHEY, CDR2 SVGAGI. The V and J ends lost 6 bases and 10 bases, in that order; junction bases with no gene match: 14. This CDR3 contains 15 residues. CDR3 sequence (DNA): TGTGCCAGCAGCCCGCGTCGAGCGGGAGCCCAAGAGCAGTTCTTC. Protein product: CASSPRRAGAQEQFF.

The chain is built from TRBV19 and TRBJ2-2; maybe TRBD1 (6 bases). Germline CDR1 reads LNHDA; CDR2 reads SQIVND (reference sequence). The CDR3 covers 15 residues. Trimming shortened V by 5 bases and J by 6 bases, and 16 bases separated the two germline ends. The CDR3 DNA reads as TGTGCCAGTAGTCCCGTGGGGGCGCGGGCCGGGGAGCTGTTTTTT. Residues: CASSPVGARAGELFF.